The clone carrying this TCR beta chain is a singleton in its sample. TCRdb's copy holds only in-frame clones and misses some; the assay was immunoSEQ multiplex PCR. Seen here are about 35,000 clones, about 86% observed once, and the top ten hold around 6.5%. This CDR3 contains 14 residues. V dropped 2 bases and J dropped 4; count of bases not matched to a gene: 5. Germline CDR1 and CDR2: SGDLS and YYNGEE. This entry is derived from a study of blood T cell repertoires in COVID-19. The V and J genes are TRBV9 and TRBJ1-2; 7 bases fit TRBD1. The sequence was collected from a human donor in a cohort sampled during active COVID-19. Sequencing input: peripheral blood. The CDR3 DNA reads as TGTGCCAGCAGCGTTGCCAGACAGGGCTATGGCTACACCTTC. Residues: CASSVARQGYGYTF.